One sample yielded the 29 T cell receptor beta chains listed below, sequenced in a study of blood T cell repertoires in COVID-19. The data were produced by immunoSEQ multiplex PCR, yet TCRdb's version contains in-frame clones alone and is incomplete. The sample has hundreds of thousands of clones; around four fifths are singletons. Sequencing used peripheral blood. Receptors were obtained from a woman between 50 and 59 years old with active or convalescent COVID-19.

J is TRBJ1-5 and V is TRBV28; maybe TRBD1 (5 bases). The V gene's germline CDR1 is MDHEN and CDR2 SYDVKM. Trimming removed 9 bases from V and 4 bases from J, with 13 bases in between. This CDR3 spans 13 amino acids. Written as DNA, the CDR3 is TGTGCCAGTGACAGTGCCCCAAATCAGCCCCAGCATTTT. This translates into CASDSAPNQPQHF.

V usage is TRBV30 and J usage is TRBJ1-6; 7 bases fit TRBD1. With 0 bases clipped from V and 10 bases from J, the junction kept 9 bases outside the gene matches. Germline V gene data show CDR1 as GTSNPN and CDR2 as SVGIG (reference sequence). The CDR3 has 15 amino acids. The CDR3 bases are TGTGCCTGGAGTGTACGGACAGGAGTGACCTCACCCCTCCACTTT. Protein sequence: CAWSVRTGVTSPLHF.

This chain uses TRBV5-1 with TRBJ2-1; TRBD2 agrees at 7 bases. The CDR3 covers 17 residues. J was trimmed by 4 bases and V by 3 bases; bases with no gene match: 13. Looked up from germline, CDR1 is SGHRS and CDR2 is YFSETQ. The CDR3: CASSYMGPRGVYNEQFF. The CDR3 region has the DNA TGCGCCAGCAGCTATATGGGGCCCCGGGGGGTGTACAATGAGCAGTTCTTC.

The chain joins TRBV19 to TRBJ1-2, with 7 bases that match TRBD1. In germline, CDR1 is LNHDA, CDR2 SQIVND (reference sequence). This CDR3 spans 15 amino acids. After removal of 3 bases from V and 2 bases from J, the junction contained 6 bases not matched to a gene. Here the CDR3 reads CASSIFTTGNYGYTF. For the CDR3, the DNA is TGTGCCAGTAGTATCTTCACGACAGGGAACTATGGCTACACCTTC. Together with reference TRBV19 and TRBJ1-2, the CDR3 gives the full variable domain: DGGITQSPKYLFRKEGQNVTLSCEQNLNHDAMYWYRQDPGQGLRLIYYSQIVNDFQKGDIAEGYSVSREKKESFPLTVTSAQKNPTAFYLCASSIFTTGNYGYTFGSGTRLTVV.

The chain couples TRBV5-1 to TRBJ2-5; D is uncertain. CDR3 length: 15 residues. Germline values: CDR1 SGHRS, CDR2 YFSETQ. The V end was cut by 0 bases, the J end by 1 base, with 10 bases between. CDR3 amino acids: CASSLEFYSQETQYF. CDR3 DNA sequence: TGCGCCAGCAGCTTGGAGTTTTACAGCCAAGAGACCCAGTACTTC.

The table lists this clone with a count of one. The CDR3 DNA sequence: TGTGCCAGCAGCAACGTGGTCGAGGACAGGGTTCCCACCTACTATGGCTACACCTTC. It encodes CASSNVVEDRVPTYYGYTF. The chain employs TRBV21-1 and TRBJ1-2; the D call in the table, TRBD1, was not verified against the DNA. TRBV21-1 is shown as a pseudogene. This CDR3 contains 19 residues.

The rearrangement uses TRBV2 and TRBJ1-5, with D uncertain. CDR1 and CDR2 from the germline V gene are SNHLY and FYNNEI. Trimming took 9 bases from V and 0 from J, leaving 9 bases between them. The CDR3 spans 13 residues. The CDR3 spells CASRGDSNQPQHF. The CDR3 bases are TGTGCCAGTCGAGGAGATAGCAATCAGCCCCAGCATTTT.

The chain combines TRBV2 with TRBJ2-1, with D hard to call. V was shortened by 2 bases and J by 9 bases, with 20 bases between the two germline ends. Germline V CDR1 and CDR2: SNHLY, FYNNEI. The CDR3 is 16 residues long. The CDR3 region has the DNA TGTGCCAGCAGTGAAAGTCCGGTTAGCCCTCGTAGTGAGCAGTTCTTC. Amino acids: CASSESPVSPRSEQFF. The whole variable domain, filled in from reference TRBV2 and TRBJ2-1, reads EPEVTQTPSHQVTQMGQEVILRCVPISNHLYFYWYRQILGQKVEFLVSFYNNEISEKSEIFDDQFSVERPDGSNFTLKIRSTKLEDSAMYFCASSESPVSPRSEQFFGPGTRLTVL.

This clone has a handful of counts. This chain links TRBV23-1 with TRBJ2-7; 7 positions agree with TRBD1. TRBV23-1 is assigned to the ORF class and has an uncertain function. The CDR3 totals 15 residues. Trimming took 0 bases from V and 3 from J; bases not matched to a gene: 5. CDR3 bases: TGCGCCAGCAGTCAATCGGGACAGCTAATCTACGAGCAGTACTTC. Translating gives CASSQSGQLIYEQYF.

The CDR3 region has the DNA TGTGCCAGCAGTGATCACGGACATAACTATGGCTACACCTTC. Translated, it gives CASSDHGHNYGYTF. V gene TRBV25-1 combines with J gene TRBJ1-2, with D possibly being TRBD1 (5 bases). Trimming removed 3 bases from V and 1 base from J, with 9 bases in between. Germline CDR1 and CDR2: MGHDK and SYGVNS. CDR3 length equals 14 residues.

The genes are TRBV5-6 and TRBJ2-1; the match to TRBD2 covers 11 bases. The junction had 10 bases not matched to a gene; V was cut back by 8 bases and J by 0 bases. The germline CDR1 and CDR2 sequences are SGHDT and YYEEEE. CDR3 length: 17 residues. The DNA of the CDR3 is TGTGCCAGTTTAGCGGGAGGGCCTCTCAGCTCCTACAATGAGCAGTTCTTC. It yields the protein CASLAGGPLSSYNEQFF.

The CDR3 coding sequence is TGTGCCAGCAGCCGCAAGGGGACAGGGGGGAACACCATATATTTT. Its translation is CASSRKGTGGNTIYF. The gene calls are TRBV11-2 and TRBJ1-3, with TRBD1 identical over 11 bases. Germline V gene sequence: CDR1 SGHAT, CDR2 FQNNGV. The V segment lost 5 bases and the J segment 7 bases; nucleotides outside the gene matches: 7. The CDR3 has 15 residues.

This sequence joins TRBV29-1 and TRBJ2-3; maybe TRBD1 (5 bases). The length of the CDR3 is 13 residues. Germline V CDR1 and CDR2: SQVTM, ANQGSEA. V was clipped by 6 bases and J by 0 bases, with 10 bases between them. CDR3 sequence reads: CSVYRSSTDTQYF. The CDR3 DNA reads as TGCAGCGTATACAGGTCTAGCACAGATACGCAGTATTTT.

Concerning this clone itself: One end of the junction is discordant with germline, which a read error may explain. The chain carries TRBV7-7 and TRBJ2-1; D is undetermined. Looked up from germline, CDR1 is SSHAT and CDR2 is FNYEAQ (reference sequence). There are 14 residues in the CDR3. The CDR3 DNA is TGTGCTAGCAGCTTAGCTCCTAGTCGCGATGAGCAGTTCTTC. The encoded protein is CASSLAPSRDEQFF.

The chain uses TRBV14 and TRBJ1-1; D unclear. The germline V gene encodes CDR1 SGHDN and CDR2 FVKESK. The CDR3 is 14 amino acids. The V and J ends lost 5 bases and 5 bases respectively, with 15 bases between them. This CDR3 reads CASSSTGSMTEAFF. The DNA for the CDR3 is TGTGCCAGCAGCTCTACCGGGTCAATGACTGAAGCTTTCTTT.

The chain links TRBV9 to TRBJ2-3; 10 bases match TRBD2. The trim removed 0 bases at V and 4 bases at J, leaving 14 bases unmatched. Germline V gives CDR1 SGDLS, CDR2 YYNGEE. The CDR3 is 19 amino acids. DNA for the CDR3: TGTGCCAGCAGCGTAGCTAACAGATTAATAGCGGGAGGCTCAGATACGCAGTATTTT. Translating it yields CASSVANRLIAGGSDTQYF.

The chain links TRBV5-6 to TRBJ2-3; 9 bases fit TRBD2. The junction had 5 bases not matched to a gene; V was cut back by 7 bases and J by 5 bases. Germline CDR1 SGHDT, CDR2 YYEEEE. The length of the CDR3 is 13 residues. In nucleotides, the CDR3 is TGTGCCAGCCACCTAGCGGGAAAAGATACGCAGTATTTT. It translates to CASHLAGKDTQYF.

The V call is TRBV7-2, the J call TRBJ2-7, with a weak D call TRBD1 (5 bases). CDR3 length equals 15 residues. Per the germline V gene, CDR1 is SGHTA and CDR2 is FQGNSA. V lost 0 bases and J 3 bases, leaving 12 bases between the germline ends. CDR3 sequence reads: CASSLADIPLYEQYF. Here the CDR3 DNA reads TGTGCCAGCAGCTTAGCGGACATCCCCCTCTACGAGCAGTACTTC. The entire variable domain, with the rest obtained from reference TRBV7-2 and TRBJ2-7, is as follows: GAGVSQSPSNKVTEKGKDVELRCDPISGHTALYWYRQSLGQGLEFLIYFQGNSAPDKSGLPSDRFSAERTGGSVSTLTIQRTQQEDSAVYLCASSLADIPLYEQYFGPGTRLTVT.

This chain joins TRBV27 and TRBJ1-1, with D maybe TRBD1 (5 bases). Germline V gene data show CDR1 as MNHEY and CDR2 as SMNVEV (reference sequence). Trimming left V 5 bases short and J 5 bases short, with 18 bases between. The CDR3 runs to 15 residues. The CDR3 DNA is TGTGCCAGCAGTACCTCACCTCGGGGGTGGACTGAAGCTTTCTTT. Amino acids: CASSTSPRGWTEAFF.

The chain's CDR3 is CASSPRGGDNEKLFF. In nucleotides, the CDR3 is TGTGCCAGCAGTCCTCGAGGGGGAGATAATGAAAAACTGTTTTTT. The genes are TRBV6-5 and TRBJ1-4, with D possibly being TRBD1 (6 bases). V lost 5 bases and J lost 4, with 14 bases in between. This CDR3 contains 15 residues. CDR1 and CDR2 (germline): MNHEY, SVGAGI.

There are a few counts of this clone. The CDR3 sequence: CASSLEVWTSGIGGVEQFF. In DNA form, the CDR3 reads TGTGCCAGCAGCTTGGAAGTGTGGACTAGCGGGATTGGGGGTGTTGAGCAGTTCTTC. V usage is TRBV5-6 and J usage is TRBJ2-1, with 12 bases matching TRBD2. Germline V gives CDR1 SGHDT, CDR2 YYEEEE. The CDR3 runs to 19 residues. Trimming at V came to 0 bases and at J to 9 bases, leaving 16 bases not matched to a gene.

J is TRBJ2-7 and V is TRBV27, with 7 bases matching TRBD1. CDR3 length: 14 amino acids. V was pared by 5 bases and J by 2 bases, with 6 bases of the junction left unmatched. Germline CDR1 and CDR2: MNHEY and SMNVEV (reference sequence). For the CDR3, the DNA is TGTGCCAGCAGTGCCCGCAGGGGGACCTACGAGCAGTACTTC. It translates to CASSARRGTYEQYF.

This clone was detected only once. The chain combines TRBV29-1 with TRBJ2-2; tentative D call: TRBD2 (7 bases). Germline V gene lookup returns CDR1 SQVTM and CDR2 ANQGSEA. The ends were cut back, 0 bases at V and 6 bases at J, with 14 bases in the middle. CDR3 length: 15 residues. The CDR3 DNA reads TGCAGCGTTGAAGATCTTCTCGGGGGGCCCGGGGAGCTGTTTTTT. It encodes CSVEDLLGGPGELFF.

This chain connects TRBV28 to TRBJ2-1; 9 nucleotides agree with TRBD2. There are 17 residues in the CDR3. After removal of 4 bases from V and 7 bases from J, the junction contained 14 bases not matched to a gene. Per germline, CDR1 MDHEN and CDR2 SYDVKM. The CDR3 nucleotides are TGTGCCAGCAGTTCTTTGCGGGAGGGCCTCAGGACGAATGAGCAGTTCTTC. It yields the protein CASSSLREGLRTNEQFF.

This clone was recorded a few times. V and J are TRBV9 and TRBJ2-7; 8 bases match TRBD2. The ends lost 4 bases at V and 5 bases at J; junction bases unmatched: 11. This CDR3 spans 15 amino acids. Per the germline V gene, CDR1 is SGDLS and CDR2 is YYNGEE. CDR3 protein: CASSSGAGVQDEQYF. The CDR3 DNA is TGTGCCAGCAGCAGCGGAGCGGGAGTTCAGGACGAGCAGTACTTC.

The chain employs TRBV6-5 and TRBJ2-7; no reliable D call. This CDR3 is 13 amino acids long. The V gene's germline CDR1 is MNHEY and CDR2 SVGAGI. V dropped 2 bases and J dropped 7 bases, with 12 bases sitting between them. For the CDR3, the DNA is TGTGCCAGCAGTTACCGGGTGCCCGGGGAGCAGTACTTC. Translated, it gives CASSYRVPGEQYF.

The gene calls are TRBV9 and TRBJ2-1; 7 positions agree with TRBD2. The CDR3 totals 16 residues. The germline gives CDR1 SGDLS, CDR2 YYNGEE. The junction had 14 bases not matched to a gene; V was cut back by 8 bases and J by 3 bases. The CDR3 DNA is TGTGCCAGTGGAGGCGGGGGAAAGAGGATCTACAATGAGCAGTTCTTC. It encodes CASGGGGKRIYNEQFF.

The chain has TRBV19 and TRBJ1-5; D gene unclear. This CDR3 contains 17 residues. Germline V CDR1 and CDR2: LNHDA, SQIVND (reference sequence). The V gene lost 3 bases and the J gene lost 0 bases, with 15 bases spanning the gap. CDR3 nucleotides: TGTGCCAGTAGTATCCACTCCCTTCTCGGTAGCAATCAGCCCCAGCATTTT. The encoded protein is CASSIHSLLGSNQPQHF.

This clone was seen many times. V and J are TRBV27 and TRBJ2-7; no clear D gene. CDR1 and CDR2 (germline): MNHEY, SMNVEV (reference sequence). V lost 6 bases and J 0 bases, leaving 15 bases between the germline ends. This CDR3 is 15 amino acids long. The CDR3 spells CASRLLIGPSYEQYF. The CDR3 nucleotides read TGTGCCAGCAGGCTACTAATCGGCCCCTCCTACGAGCAGTACTTC.